The clone carrying this T cell receptor beta chain came up once. The data originate from a study of shared clonotypes between healthy human individuals. Sequencing was performed with immunoSEQ multiplex PCR; in TCRdb, only in-frame clones are kept and a portion is missing. The sample has 450,000 or so clones; approximately 80% are singletons. Donors comprised healthy HIV-negative adults lacking recent acute infections or vaccinations. Per germline, CDR1 MNHNY and CDR2 SVGAGI (reference sequence). V was cut by 6 bases and J by 9 bases, with 21 bases left in between. The CDR3 is made up of 15 amino acids.

This receptor was taken from a middle-aged woman in good health. Some clones in this sample may be carry-over from other donors' samples. The sample comprised PBMCs. The chain couples TRBV6-6 to TRBJ1-5; TRBD1 might be the D (6 bases). The CDR3 DNA reads as TGTGCCAGCAGGACAAGGGGGGGGACCTTGGGGCCCCAGCATTTT. It encodes CASRTRGGTLGPQHF.